The TCR beta chain under discussion was sequenced for a study of cytomegalovirus exposure and HLA in healthy donors. Findings of the study overall: Associated with cytomegalovirus, according to the listing, were about 160 TCR beta chains. Common viral pathogens were later found to be apparently linked to several of the most significant clusters. A missense variant in DCLRE1C was later tied to TCR beta V- and J-gene trimming. Specific recognition of CMV antigens was confirmed in vitro for three chains (all CMV-associated).

In the PCR, 60 Vbeta and 13 Jbeta primers were used. The data were produced by immunoSEQ multiplex PCR, yet TCRdb's version contains in-frame clones alone and is incomplete. The sample shows about 110,000 clones, just over 75% of them seen only once. As for this clone: Its cognate antigen is unknown.

This clonotype was obtained from a man aged 35-49 years in good health and CMV-seropositive. The sequenced sample consisted of PBMCs.

CDR3 loop: CASSKGGDWLVPVGELFF. DNA for the CDR3: TGTGCCAGCAGCAAAGGGGGCGACTGGCTGGTTCCGGTCGGGGAGCTGTTTTTT. The V call is TRBV21-1, the J call TRBJ2-2; the D call in the table, TRBD1, was not verified against the DNA. TRBV21-1 is shown as a pseudogene. This CDR3 has 18 residues.